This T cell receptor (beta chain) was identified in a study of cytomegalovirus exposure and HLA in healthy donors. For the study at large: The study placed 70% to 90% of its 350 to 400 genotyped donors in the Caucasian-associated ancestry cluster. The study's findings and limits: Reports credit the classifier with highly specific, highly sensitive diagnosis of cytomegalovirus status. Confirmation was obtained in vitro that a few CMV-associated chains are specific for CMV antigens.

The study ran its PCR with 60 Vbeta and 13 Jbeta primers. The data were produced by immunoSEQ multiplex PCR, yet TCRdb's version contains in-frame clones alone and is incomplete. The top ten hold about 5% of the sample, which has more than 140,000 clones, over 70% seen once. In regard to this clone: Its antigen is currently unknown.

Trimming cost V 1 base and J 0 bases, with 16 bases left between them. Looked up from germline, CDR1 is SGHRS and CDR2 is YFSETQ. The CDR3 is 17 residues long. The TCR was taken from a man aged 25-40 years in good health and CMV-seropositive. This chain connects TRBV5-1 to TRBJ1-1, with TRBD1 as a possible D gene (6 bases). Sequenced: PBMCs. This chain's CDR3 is CASSLTSTGMMNTEAFF. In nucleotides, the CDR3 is TGCGCCAGCAGCTTGACCTCAACAGGGATGATGAACACTGAAGCTTTCTTT.